What follows are 30 T cell receptor beta chains derived from one specimen sequenced in a study of blood T cell repertoires in COVID-19. Repertoires were generated with immunoSEQ multiplex PCR, while TCRdb's copy carries only in-frame clones and drops some. The table records about 76,000 clones, 70% to 90% of them present only once. The sequenced sample was peripheral blood. Receptors originate from a human donor in a cohort sampled during active COVID-19.

The sample holds one count of this clone. The chain links TRBV12-5 to TRBJ2-5; D ambiguous. This CDR3 comprises 12 residues. The germline gives CDR1 LGHNT, CDR2 FRNRAP. Trimming left V 4 bases short and J 3 bases short, with 6 bases between. The CDR3 bases are TGTGCTAGTGGTTCTGAGAAAGAGACCCAGTACTTC. Translated: CASGSEKETQYF.

The chain couples TRBV6-5 to TRBJ2-7; 7 nucleotides match TRBD1. Germline CDR1 is MNHEY and CDR2 is SVGAGI. The CDR3 has 13 amino acids. V dropped 8 bases and J dropped 8; count of bases not matched to a gene: 12. The CDR3 loop is CASRSGQPVKQYF. In DNA, the CDR3 is TGTGCCAGCCGTTCGGGACAGCCCGTAAAGCAGTACTTC.

V is TRBV13 and J is TRBJ2-2, with 7 bases fitting TRBD1. The CDR3 totals 15 residues. The J segment lost 5 bases and the V segment lost 8 bases, leaving 11 bases of the junction unmatched. CDR1 is PRHDT and CDR2 is FYEKMQ in the germline V gene (reference sequence). The CDR3 DNA reads TGTGCCAGCGTAGTATACCGGGACAGTACCGGGGAGCTGTTTTTT. Encoded protein: CASVVYRDSTGELFF.

This chain links TRBV5-4 with TRBJ2-2, with D maybe TRBD2 (5 bases). The V gene's germline CDR1 is SGHNT and CDR2 YYREEE (reference sequence). The ends were cut back, 2 bases at V and 3 bases at J, with 11 bases in the middle. The CDR3 is made up of 15 amino acids. The CDR3 loop reads CASSLGGPDTGELFF. The CDR3 region has the DNA TGTGCCAGCAGCTTAGGCGGGCCCGACACCGGGGAGCTGTTTTTT.

This clone was found a few times. The chain has TRBV7-9 and TRBJ2-5; D call uncertain. From germline, CDR1 is SEHNR and CDR2 FQNEAQ (reference sequence). The V end was cut by 5 bases, the J end by 0 bases, with 13 bases between. CDR3 length: 15 amino acids. The CDR3 DNA reads TGTGCCAGCAGCCCTCAAACTGTGTACCAAGAGACCCAGTACTTC. Translation gives CASSPQTVYQETQYF.

The J gene is TRBJ2-7, the V gene TRBV7-2; D gene ambiguous. V lost 1 base to trimming and J lost 5 bases, with 15 bases between them. The CDR3 is made up of 15 amino acids. Germline V gene data show CDR1 as SGHTA and CDR2 as FQGNSA. The CDR3 DNA reads as TGTGCCAGCAGCTTAGTGGCAAAAGTCCTTCACGAGCAGTACTTC. Translated: CASSLVAKVLHEQYF. Full variable domain (remainder filled in from reference TRBV7-2 and TRBJ2-7): GAGVSQSPSNKVTEKGKDVELRCDPISGHTALYWYRQSLGQGLEFLIYFQGNSAPDKSGLPSDRFSAERTGGSVSTLTIQRTQQEDSAVYLCASSLVAKVLHEQYFGPGTRLTVT.

The chain links TRBV6-4 to TRBJ2-1; perhaps TRBD2 as D (6 bases). This CDR3 has 14 amino acids. V dropped 6 bases and J dropped 7 bases, with 16 bases sitting between them. The V gene's germline CDR1 is MRHNA and CDR2 SNTAGT. The CDR3: CASSQAGKTNEQFF. CDR3 in DNA: TGTGCCAGCAGCCAAGCGGGTAAAACAAATGAGCAGTTCTTC.

This clone turned up a few times. The chain recombines TRBV3-1 (or the pseudogene TRBV3-2) with TRBJ1-1; D may be TRBD1 (6 bases). Trimming pared 1 base from V and 1 base from J, leaving 7 bases between. Germline V gene data show CDR1 as LGHDT and CDR2 as YNNKEL (reference sequence). This CDR3 is built from 14 residues. DNA of the CDR3: TGTGCCAGCAGCCAAGGGACAGAGAACACTGAAGCTTTCTTT. The encoded protein is CASSQGTENTEAFF.

The chain recombines TRBV2 with TRBJ2-2; D not certain. CDR3 length: 13 residues. With 7 bases removed from V and 3 bases from J, the gap between germline ends came to 9 bases. Germline V gene data show CDR1 as SNHLY and CDR2 as FYNNEI. CDR3 loop: CASTPAHTGELFF. The CDR3 region has the DNA TGTGCCAGCACCCCCGCGCACACCGGGGAGCTGTTTTTT.

The gene calls are TRBV19 and TRBJ2-1; TRBD1 matches at 7 bases. Germline V gene sequence: CDR1 LNHDA, CDR2 SQIVND (reference sequence). V was clipped by 8 bases and J by 0 bases; unmatched bases: 7. This CDR3 has 15 residues. The CDR3 sequence: CASAPTGSSYNEQFF. The CDR3 bases are TGTGCCAGTGCTCCGACAGGGAGCTCCTACAATGAGCAGTTCTTC.

The chain has TRBV13 and TRBJ2-7; 8 bases fit TRBD1. V was clipped by 5 bases and J by 3 bases; unmatched bases: 3. Germline loops: CDR1 PRHDT, CDR2 FYEKMQ (reference sequence). The CDR3 is 13 residues long. CDR3 residues: CASSADRGYEQYF. In DNA form, the CDR3 reads TGTGCCAGCAGCGCCGACAGGGGCTACGAGCAGTACTTC.

The chain joins TRBV21-1 to TRBJ2-1; the table gives TRBD1 as D, unverified against the DNA. TRBV21-1 is assigned pseudogene status. The CDR3 totals 16 residues. This chain's CDR3 is CASSKQQGASDNEQFF. DNA for the CDR3: TGTGCCAGCAGCAAGCAACAGGGGGCTAGTGACAATGAGCAGTTCTTC.

The rearrangement links TRBV27 to TRBJ2-4; 9 bases align to TRBD1. Germline V gives CDR1 MNHEY, CDR2 SMNVEV (reference sequence). J gave up 7 bases and V 8 bases, and 9 bases lay outside the gene matches. The CDR3 runs 14 residues. CDR3 region: CASSSRQGGNIQYF. The CDR3 DNA reads TGTGCCAGCTCTAGCAGACAGGGGGGGAACATTCAGTACTTC.

The CDR3 here is CASSNGQGATDTQYF. In DNA form, the CDR3 reads TGCGCCAGCAGCAACGGACAGGGGGCAACAGATACGCAGTATTTT. This chain uses TRBV5-1 with TRBJ2-3, with 11 bases aligning to TRBD1. The V and J ends lost 4 bases and 3 bases, in that order; junction bases with no gene match: 4. Germline V gives CDR1 SGHRS, CDR2 YFSETQ. This CDR3 is 15 amino acids long.

The CDR3 bases are TGTGCCAGCAGCCCCAGTACCTCTGGAAACACCATATATTTT. It yields the protein CASSPSTSGNTIYF. The chain uses TRBV11-2 and TRBJ1-3; D gene unclear. Per germline, CDR1 SGHAT and CDR2 FQNNGV. Deletions cut 5 bases from V and 0 bases from J, with 8 bases between. The CDR3 sequence is 14 residues long.

The chain combines TRBV7-3 with TRBJ2-6; D is ambiguous. The length of the CDR3 is 14 residues. The germline V gene encodes CDR1 SGHTA and CDR2 FQGTGA. V was cut by 3 bases and J by 2 bases, with 5 bases left in between. The CDR3 spells CASSFSPGANVLTF. DNA of the CDR3: TGTGCCAGCAGCTTTAGCCCTGGGGCCAACGTCCTGACTTTC.

The chain couples TRBV7-2 to TRBJ2-1; 7 nucleotides line up with TRBD1. The CDR3 has 14 residues. Germline CDR1 and CDR2: SGHTA and FQGNSA. V lost 3 bases and J lost 2; bases outside the gene matches: 1. The CDR3 loop reads CASSLGTAYNEQFF. The DNA for the CDR3 is TGTGCCAGCAGCTTGGGGACAGCCTACAATGAGCAGTTCTTC.

The chain is built from TRBV5-1 and TRBJ2-3; 8 bases map to TRBD2. The CDR3 is made up of 16 amino acids. Germline V gene sequence: CDR1 SGHRS, CDR2 YFSETQ. The V and J ends lost 4 bases and 6 bases, in that order; junction bases with no gene match: 13. CDR3 sequence (DNA): TGCGCCAGCAGCATCCAAAGCGGGAGCCCCGCGGATACGCAGTATTTT. Translating gives CASSIQSGSPADTQYF.

J is TRBJ2-2 and V is TRBV7-3, with D maybe TRBD1 (5 bases). Germline loops: CDR1 SGHTA, CDR2 FQGTGA. The CDR3 is 15 amino acids. V was pared by 2 bases and J by 3 bases, with 10 bases between. The CDR3 sequence: CASSLRQGHTGELFF. CDR3 DNA: TGTGCCAGCAGCTTACGGCAGGGTCACACCGGGGAGCTGTTTTTT.

This clone was observed a single time. The chain uses TRBV7-9 and TRBJ2-7; the D gene is possibly TRBD1 (5 bases). V lost 1 base and J lost 0, with 7 bases in between. CDR3 length equals 14 residues. The V gene's germline CDR1 is SEHNR and CDR2 FQNEAQ (reference sequence). CDR3 sequence reads: CASSLGQSSYEQYF. In nucleotides, the CDR3 is TGTGCCAGCAGCTTAGGACAGAGCTCCTACGAGCAGTACTTC. The complete variable domain, with remaining parts taken from reference TRBV7-9 and TRBJ2-7, reads DTGVSQNPRHKITKRGQNVTFRCDPISEHNRLYWYRQTLGQGPEFLTYFQNEAQLEKSRLLSDRFSAERPKGSFSTLEIQRTEQGDSAMYLCASSLGQSSYEQYFGPGTRLTVT.

This clone was observed a single time. The chain links TRBV10-3 to TRBJ2-7; TRBD1 aligns across 7 bases. The CDR3 contains 12 residues. Trimming cost V 8 bases and J 3 bases; bases outside gene matches: 4. Germline V CDR1 and CDR2: ENHRY, SYGVKD. CDR3: CAIRDRVYEQYF. The CDR3 DNA reads as TGTGCCATCCGGGACAGAGTCTACGAGCAGTACTTC.

The chain is built from TRBV5-1 and TRBJ1-4; no firm D call. Between the trimmed V and J ends, which lost 4 bases and 0 bases, there was a span of 13 bases. This CDR3 contains 16 residues. Germline V gives CDR1 SGHRS, CDR2 YFSETQ. The CDR3 coding sequence is TGCGCCAGCAGCACGATTCCAGGTGCAACTAATGAAAAACTGTTTTTT. Amino acids: CASSTIPGATNEKLFF. The variable domain in full, completed from reference TRBV5-1 and TRBJ1-4, reads KAGVTQTPRYLIKTRGQQVTLSCSPISGHRSVSWYQQTPGQGLQFLFEYFSETQRNKGNFPGRFSGRQFSNSRSEMNVSTLELGDSALYLCASSTIPGATNEKLFFGSGTQLSVL.

The chain links TRBV10-3 to TRBJ1-1, with D uncertain. Trimming left V 1 base short and J 4 bases short, with 16 bases between. The CDR3 has 16 residues. Germline V gives CDR1 ENHRY, CDR2 SYGVKD. The CDR3 sequence: CAISEYEGSDGTEAFF. The CDR3 DNA follows: TGTGCCATCAGTGAGTATGAGGGCAGTGATGGCACTGAAGCTTTCTTT.

V and J are TRBV16 and TRBJ2-5; tentative D call: TRBD1 (6 bases). With 4 bases removed from V and 3 bases from J, the gap between germline ends came to 9 bases. Germline CDR1 and CDR2: KGHSY and FQNENV. CDR3 length equals 13 residues. The CDR3 here is CASSPNREETQYF. The CDR3 nucleotides read TGTGCCAGCAGCCCCAACAGGGAAGAGACCCAGTACTTC.

Notes on this clone: The junction and the germline gene differ at one end; a read error may be behind it. V gene TRBV9 combines with J gene TRBJ2-3; D might be TRBD2 (5 bases). From germline, CDR1 is SGDLS and CDR2 YYNGEE. This CDR3 contains 13 residues. This CDR3 reads CASSVPSRDTQYF. The CDR3 DNA follows: TGTGCCAGCAGCGTCCCTAGCAGAGATACGCAGTATTTT.

This clone was seen more than once but under ten times. The chain combines TRBV28 with TRBJ2-5, with TRBD2 matching over 7 bases. Losses at the gene ends were 5 bases for V and 4 bases for J; bases not matched to a gene: 4. The CDR3 covers 13 residues. Germline V gene data show CDR1 as MDHEN and CDR2 as SYDVKM. The CDR3 DNA is TGTGCCAGCAGTCCATCGGGGGGAGAGACCCAGTACTTC. Residues: CASSPSGGETQYF.

V usage is TRBV5-3 and J usage is TRBJ2-5, with 10 bases fitting TRBD2. TRBV5-3 is an open reading frame whose function is uncertain. The CDR3 runs 16 residues. V lost 5 bases and J lost 4; bases outside the gene matches: 11. CDR3: CARRGQASGSGETQYF. The CDR3 nucleotides are TGTGCCAGAAGGGGTCAGGCTAGCGGGAGTGGAGAGACCCAGTACTTC.

The V call is TRBV6-1, the J call TRBJ2-5, with 8 bases aligning to TRBD2. The germline V gene has CDR1 MNHNS and CDR2 SASEGT. Losses at the gene ends were 4 bases for V and 5 bases for J; bases not matched to a gene: 12. The CDR3 runs 16 residues. CDR3 in DNA: TGTGCCAGCAGTGGCCGGACTAGCATAATCACGGAGACCCAGTACTTC. Translation: CASSGRTSIITETQYF.

This CDR3 is CASSFREAFF. The CDR3 DNA reads as TGTGCCAGCAGTTTCAGAGAAGCTTTCTTT. The J gene is TRBJ1-1, the V gene TRBV12-3 or TRBV12-4; no reliable D call. The CDR3 sequence is 10 residues long. The ends were cut back, 3 bases at V and 8 bases at J, with 4 bases in the middle.

V usage is TRBV28 and J usage is TRBJ2-1, with D possibly matching TRBD1 (6 bases). V was shortened by 8 bases and J by 2 bases, with 13 bases between the two germline ends. Germline V CDR1 and CDR2: MDHEN, SYDVKM. The CDR3 has 14 residues. Here the CDR3 reads CASRTRDTYNEQFF. The CDR3 region has the DNA TGTGCCAGCCGAACCCGGGACACCTACAATGAGCAGTTCTTC.